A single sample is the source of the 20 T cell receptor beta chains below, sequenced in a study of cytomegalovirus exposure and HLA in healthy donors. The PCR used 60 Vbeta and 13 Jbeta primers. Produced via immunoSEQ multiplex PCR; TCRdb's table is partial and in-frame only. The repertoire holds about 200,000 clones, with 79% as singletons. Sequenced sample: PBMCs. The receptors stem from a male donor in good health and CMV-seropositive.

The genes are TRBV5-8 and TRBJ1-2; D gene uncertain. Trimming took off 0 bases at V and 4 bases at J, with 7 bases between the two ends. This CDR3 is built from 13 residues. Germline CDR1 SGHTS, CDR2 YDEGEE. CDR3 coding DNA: TGTGCCAGCAGCTTGGGGGCATTCTATGGCTACACCTTC. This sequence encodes CASSLGAFYGYTF.

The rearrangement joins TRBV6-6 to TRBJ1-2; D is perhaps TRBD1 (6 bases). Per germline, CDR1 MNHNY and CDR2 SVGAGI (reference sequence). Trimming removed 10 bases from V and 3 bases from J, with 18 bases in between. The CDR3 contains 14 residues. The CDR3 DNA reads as TGTGCCACCCGTGACAGGCTAACGGACTATGGCTACACCTTC. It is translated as CATRDRLTDYGYTF.

The CDR3 DNA reads as TGTGCCAGTAGTATAGTCCCGGGACTAGCTTCCAATGAGCAGTTCTTC. It yields the protein CASSIVPGLASNEQFF. The chain employs TRBV19 and TRBJ2-1; TRBD2 agrees at 9 bases. J was trimmed by 6 bases and V by 1 base; bases with no gene match: 7. This CDR3 contains 16 residues. CDR1 is LNHDA, CDR2 SQIVND, per germline (reference sequence).

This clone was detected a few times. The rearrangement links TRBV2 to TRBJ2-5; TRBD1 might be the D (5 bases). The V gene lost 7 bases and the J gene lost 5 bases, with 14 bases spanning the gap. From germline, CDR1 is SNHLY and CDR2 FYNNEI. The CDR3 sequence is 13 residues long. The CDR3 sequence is CASTSGRVETQYF. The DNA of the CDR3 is TGTGCCAGCACTTCCGGCAGGGTGGAGACCCAGTACTTC. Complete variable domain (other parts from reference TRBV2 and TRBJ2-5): EPEVTQTPSHQVTQMGQEVILRCVPISNHLYFYWYRQILGQKVEFLVSFYNNEISEKSEIFDDQFSVERPDGSNFTLKIRSTKLEDSAMYFCASTSGRVETQYFGPGTRLLVL.

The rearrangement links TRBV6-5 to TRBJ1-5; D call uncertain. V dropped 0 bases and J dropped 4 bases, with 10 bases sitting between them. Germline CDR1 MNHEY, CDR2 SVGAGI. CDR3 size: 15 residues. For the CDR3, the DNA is TGTGCCAGCAGTTACTCGAGCCACAGTAATCAGCCCCAGCATTTT. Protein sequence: CASSYSSHSNQPQHF.

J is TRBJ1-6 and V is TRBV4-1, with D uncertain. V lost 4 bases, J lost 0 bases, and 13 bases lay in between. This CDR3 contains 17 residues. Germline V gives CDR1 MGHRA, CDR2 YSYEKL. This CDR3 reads CASSPEVLSSYNSPLHF. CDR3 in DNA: TGCGCCAGCAGCCCCGAGGTACTAAGCTCCTATAATTCACCCCTCCACTTT.

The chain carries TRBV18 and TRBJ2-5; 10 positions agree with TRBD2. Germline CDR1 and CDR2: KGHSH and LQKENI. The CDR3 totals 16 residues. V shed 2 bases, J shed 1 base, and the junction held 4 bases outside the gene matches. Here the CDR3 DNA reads TGTGCCAGCTCACCAACTAGCGGGGTCTTCCAAGAGACCCAGTACTTC. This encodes CASSPTSGVFQETQYF. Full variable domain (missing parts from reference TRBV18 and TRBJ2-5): NAGVMQNPRHLVRRRGQEARLRCSPMKGHSHVYWYRQLPEEGLKFMVYLQKENIIDESGMPKERFSAEFPKEGPSILRIQQVVRGDSAAYFCASSPTSGVFQETQYFGPGTRLLVL.

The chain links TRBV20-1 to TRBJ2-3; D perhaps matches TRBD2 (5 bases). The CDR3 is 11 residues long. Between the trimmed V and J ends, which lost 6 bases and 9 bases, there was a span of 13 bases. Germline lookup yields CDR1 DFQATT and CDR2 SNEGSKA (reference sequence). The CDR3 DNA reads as TGCAGTGCAATTCTAGCCCCCACGCAGTATTTT. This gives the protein CSAILAPTQYF.

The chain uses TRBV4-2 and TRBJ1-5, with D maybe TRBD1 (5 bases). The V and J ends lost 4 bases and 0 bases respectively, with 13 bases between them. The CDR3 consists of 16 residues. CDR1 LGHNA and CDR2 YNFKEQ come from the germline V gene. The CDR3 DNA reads TGTGCCAGCAGCCCTCGGGACTCATATAGCAATCAGCCCCAGCATTTT. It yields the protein CASSPRDSYSNQPQHF.

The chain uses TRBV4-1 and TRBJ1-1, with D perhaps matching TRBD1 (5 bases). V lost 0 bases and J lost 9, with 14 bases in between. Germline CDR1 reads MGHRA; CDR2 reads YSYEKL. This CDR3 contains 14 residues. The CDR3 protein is CASSQDIQGLKAFF. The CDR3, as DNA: TGCGCCAGCAGCCAAGATATCCAGGGATTGAAAGCTTTCTTT.

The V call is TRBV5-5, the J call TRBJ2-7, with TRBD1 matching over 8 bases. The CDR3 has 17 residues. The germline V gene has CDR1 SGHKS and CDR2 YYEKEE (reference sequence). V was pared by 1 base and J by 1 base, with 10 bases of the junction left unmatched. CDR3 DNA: TGTGCCAGCAGCTTGCTCTCTGGGACAGGCTATTCCTACGAGCAGTACTTC. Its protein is CASSLLSGTGYSYEQYF. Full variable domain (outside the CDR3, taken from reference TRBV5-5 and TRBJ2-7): DAGVTQSPTHLIKTRGQQVTLRCSPISGHKSVSWYQQVLGQGPQFIFQYYEKEERGRGNFPDRFSARQFPNYSSELNVNALLLGDSALYLCASSLLSGTGYSYEQYFGPGTRLTVT.

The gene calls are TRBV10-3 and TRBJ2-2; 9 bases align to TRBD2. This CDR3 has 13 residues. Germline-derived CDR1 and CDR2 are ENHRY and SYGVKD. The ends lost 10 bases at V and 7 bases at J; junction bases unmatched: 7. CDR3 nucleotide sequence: TGTGCCACCGCCGGGACTAGCTACGGGGAGCTGTTTTTT. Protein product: CATAGTSYGELFF.

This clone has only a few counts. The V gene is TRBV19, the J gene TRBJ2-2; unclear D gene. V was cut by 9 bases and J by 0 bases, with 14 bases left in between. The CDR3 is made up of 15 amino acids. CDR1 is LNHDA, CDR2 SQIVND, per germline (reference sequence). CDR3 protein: CASQRSPPNTGELFF. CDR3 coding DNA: TGTGCCAGCCAGAGGAGCCCGCCGAACACCGGGGAGCTGTTTTTT. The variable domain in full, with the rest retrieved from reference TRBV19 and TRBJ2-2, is DGGITQSPKYLFRKEGQNVTLSCEQNLNHDAMYWYRQDPGQGLRLIYYSQIVNDFQKGDIAEGYSVSREKKESFPLTVTSAQKNPTAFYLCASQRSPPNTGELFFGEGSRLTVL.

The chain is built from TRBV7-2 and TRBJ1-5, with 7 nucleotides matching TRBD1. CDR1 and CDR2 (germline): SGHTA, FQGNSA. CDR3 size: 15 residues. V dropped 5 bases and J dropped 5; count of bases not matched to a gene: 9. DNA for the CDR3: TGTGCCAGCAGCCTAGGGGGCCGGGCAGATCAGCCCCAGCATTTT. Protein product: CASSLGGRADQPQHF.

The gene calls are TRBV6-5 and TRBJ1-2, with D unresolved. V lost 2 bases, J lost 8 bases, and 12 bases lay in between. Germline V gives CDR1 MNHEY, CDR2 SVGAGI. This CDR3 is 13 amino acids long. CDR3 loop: CASSYEGLGGYTF. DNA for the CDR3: TGTGCCAGCAGTTACGAGGGTCTCGGCGGCTACACCTTC.

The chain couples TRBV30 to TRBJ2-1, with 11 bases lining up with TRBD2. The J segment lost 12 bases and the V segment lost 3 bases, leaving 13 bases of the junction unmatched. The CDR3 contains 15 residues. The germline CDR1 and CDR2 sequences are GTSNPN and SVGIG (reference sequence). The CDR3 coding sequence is TGTGCCTGGAGGCCCCCGGGACTAGCGGCCGGAAGGCAGTTCTTC. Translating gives CAWRPPGLAAGRQFF. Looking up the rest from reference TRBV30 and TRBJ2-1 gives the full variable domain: SQTIHQWPATLVQPVGSPLSLECTVEGTSNPNLYWYRQAAGRGLQLLFYSVGIGQISSEVPQNLSASRPQDRQFILSSKKLLLSDSGFYLCAWRPPGLAAGRQFFGPGTRLTVL.

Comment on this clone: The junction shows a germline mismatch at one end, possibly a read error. The CDR3: CASSLGGAGETQYF. In DNA form, the CDR3 reads TGTGCTAGCAGCTTAGGTGGGGCAGGGGAGACCCAGTACTTC. The chain couples TRBV7-7 to TRBJ2-5; possibly TRBD1 for D (5 bases). The germline V gene has CDR1 SSHAT and CDR2 FNYEAQ (reference sequence). The CDR3 has 14 amino acids.

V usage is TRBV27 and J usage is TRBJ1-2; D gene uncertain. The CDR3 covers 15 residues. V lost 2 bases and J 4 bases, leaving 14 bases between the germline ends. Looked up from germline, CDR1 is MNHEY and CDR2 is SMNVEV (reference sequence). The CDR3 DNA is TGTGCCAGCAGTTTAATCTCCGCGGGCCCCTATGGCTACACCTTC. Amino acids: CASSLISAGPYGYTF.

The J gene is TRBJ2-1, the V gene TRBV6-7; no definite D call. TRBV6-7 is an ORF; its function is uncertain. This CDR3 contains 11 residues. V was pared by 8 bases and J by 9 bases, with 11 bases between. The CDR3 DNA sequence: TGTGCCAGCGGGTTGGGCGTTGAGCAGTTCTTC. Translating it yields CASGLGVEQFF.

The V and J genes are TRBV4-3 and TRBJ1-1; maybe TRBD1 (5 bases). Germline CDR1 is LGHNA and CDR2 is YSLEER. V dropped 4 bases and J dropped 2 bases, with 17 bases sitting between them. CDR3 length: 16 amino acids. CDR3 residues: CASSRLGGLGNTEAFF. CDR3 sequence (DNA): TGCGCCAGCAGCCGCCTGGGGGGGTTAGGTAACACTGAAGCTTTCTTT.